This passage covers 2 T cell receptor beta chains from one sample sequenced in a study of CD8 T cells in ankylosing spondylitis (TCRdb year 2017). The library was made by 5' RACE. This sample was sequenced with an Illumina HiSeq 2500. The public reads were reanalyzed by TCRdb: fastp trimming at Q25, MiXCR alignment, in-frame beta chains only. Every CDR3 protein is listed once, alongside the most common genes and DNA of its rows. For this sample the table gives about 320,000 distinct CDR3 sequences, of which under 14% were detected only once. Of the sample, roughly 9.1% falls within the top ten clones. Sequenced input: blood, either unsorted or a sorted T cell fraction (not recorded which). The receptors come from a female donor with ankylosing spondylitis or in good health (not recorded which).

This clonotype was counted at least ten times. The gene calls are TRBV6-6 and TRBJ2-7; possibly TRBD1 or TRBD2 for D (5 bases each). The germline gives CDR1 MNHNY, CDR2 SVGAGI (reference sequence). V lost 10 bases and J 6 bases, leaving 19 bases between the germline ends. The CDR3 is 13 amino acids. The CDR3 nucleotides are TGTGCCACTTTCACCGGGGCTAATTTCGAGCAGTACTTC. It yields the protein CATFTGANFEQYF.

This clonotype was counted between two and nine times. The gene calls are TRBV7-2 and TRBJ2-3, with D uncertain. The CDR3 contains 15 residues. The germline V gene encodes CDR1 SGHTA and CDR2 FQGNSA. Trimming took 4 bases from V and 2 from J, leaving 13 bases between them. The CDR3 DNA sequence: TGTGCCAGCAGCTCGCCGGGCCTGAACACAGATACGCAGTATTTT. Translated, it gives CASSSPGLNTDTQYF.